This T cell receptor (beta chain) was identified during a study of cytomegalovirus exposure and HLA in healthy donors. The PCR contained 60 Vbeta and 13 Jbeta primers. Clones were read by immunoSEQ multiplex PCR, and TCRdb kept only the in-frame ones, dropping some. This table lists fewer than 150,000 clones. Whole-study findings and limits: Donor immune exposure was known only as CMV serostatus.

This CDR3 is built from 20 residues. Germline V CDR1 and CDR2: SGHVT, SQSDAQ. V dropped 1 base and J dropped 1; count of bases not matched to a gene: 12. A word on this clone: The antigen is unknown.

Sequencing used PBMCs. The sequence came from a woman aged 55-70 years in good health and CMV-seronegative. This chain connects TRBV7-4 to TRBJ2-6; 8 bases line up with TRBD1. The CDR3 loop is CASSLVVSGQGKSGANVLTF. The CDR3 DNA is TGTGCCAGCAGCTTAGTAGTATCAGGACAGGGAAAGTCTGGGGCCAACGTCCTGACTTTC.